This TCR beta chain was observed in a study of shared clonotypes between healthy human individuals. Across the study: The people who gave samples were two women and a few men aged 18 to 49.

General study points: All-four-donor shared clonotypes had higher generation probabilities than non-shared clonotypes did. Between a handful of donors, naive CD4 clonotypes were shared at a level of roughly 5.5%.

Authors' data handling: Because ImmunoSEQ provided only junction sequences with no quality scores, the filtering differed. Assay used: immunoSEQ multiplex PCR; TCRdb lists only in-frame clones, some missing. The DNA gave D and trimming, while V, J and clone size come from that table. This sample yields roughly 2 million clones, of which roughly 94% are seen a single time; 0.13% belongs to the top ten. CDR1 SGHRS and CDR2 YFSETQ come from the germline V gene. With 0 bases removed from V and 9 bases from J, the gap between germline ends came to 13 bases. The CDR3 covers 14 residues. Worth noting for this clone: Its target is unknown.

The sample taken for sequencing was naive CD4+ T cells sorted from blood. Subset defined: CD45RA+ positively selected. This TCR was sampled from a man aged 18-30 years in good health. The chain joins TRBV5-1 to TRBJ1-5; perhaps TRBD1 as D (5 bases). The CDR3 nucleotides read TGCGCCAGCAGCTTGGATGGGACCGGGAGGCCCCAGCATTTT. As protein: CASSLDGTGRPQHF.